A selection of T cell receptor beta chains follows, all from one sample in a study of monozygotic twins with inflammatory bowel disease. TCRdb re-analyzed the 5' RACE reads; it lists each CDR3 protein once, without DNA. The listing records approximately 340,000 distinct CDR3 sequences. The sample was blood. These receptors all come from a human donor with ulcerative colitis or Crohn's disease, or a healthy co-twin of an affected twin (not recorded which). Each CDR3 is given with its conserved first and last residue.

J gene: TRBJ2-4; V gene: TRBV20-1; CDR3 protein: CSARAQGGVAKNIQYF
J gene: TRBJ2-5; V gene: TRBV7-6; CDR3 protein: CASSGLAGVRETQYF
J gene: TRBJ2-7; V gene: TRBV5-1; CDR3 protein: CASSGSHEQYF
J gene: TRBJ2-1; V gene: TRBV28; CDR3 protein: CATLSGSSYNEQFF
J gene: TRBJ1-2; V gene: TRBV6-2/TRBV6-3; CDR3 protein: CASSYGQPGWAF
J gene: TRBJ2-1; V gene: TRBV5-1; CDR3 protein: CASSLPPRYNEQFF
J gene: TRBJ1-3; V gene: TRBV6-1; CDR3 protein: CASREGTAGNTIYF
J gene: TRBJ2-2; V gene: TRBV27; CDR3 protein: CASRRGLAGGSLAGELFF
J gene: TRBJ1-2; V gene: TRBV5-6; CDR3 protein: CASSPRKTGTYGYTF
J gene: TRBJ2-7; V gene: TRBV11-1; CDR3 protein: CASSRSGQGGAQYF
J gene: TRBJ2-5; V gene: TRBV9; CDR3 protein: CASSPGGTRETQYF
J gene: TRBJ2-1; V gene: TRBV12-3/TRBV12-4; CDR3 protein: CASSFGIYNEQFF
J gene: TRBJ1-5; V gene: TRBV20-1; CDR3 protein: CSATGDRDQPQHF
J gene: TRBJ2-1; V gene: TRBV28; CDR3 protein: CATPPGQKYNEQFF
J gene: TRBJ2-7; V gene: TRBV20-1; CDR3 protein: CSASKAGVGEQYF
J gene: TRBJ2-1; V gene: TRBV5-1; CDR3 protein: CASSLVRRSSYNEQFF
J gene: TRBJ2-1; V gene: TRBV5-1; CDR3 protein: CASSPGTSGGNGQFF
J gene: TRBJ2-1; V gene: TRBV3-1; CDR3 protein: CASSQARGVGNEQFF